One TCR beta chain is described in this entry. Measured with immunoSEQ multiplex PCR; TCRdb has only the in-frame clones, and not every one. Here the sample spans fewer than 250,000 clones, around 82% being singletons. The data belong to a study of blood T cell repertoires in COVID-19. CDR1 is SGHTA, CDR2 FQGNSA, per germline. Losses at the gene ends were 2 bases for V and 1 base for J; bases not matched to a gene: 8. The CDR3 loop spans 17 amino acids. The TCR sequence derives from a woman in her thirties or forties who had been exposed to COVID-19. Sequencing was done on a sample of PBMCs or T cells enriched from blood (not recorded which). The chain employs TRBV7-2 and TRBJ1-3, with TRBD1 matching over 7 bases. CDR3 bases: TGTGCCAGCAGCTTATCGGGGACAGCCCTTTCTGGAAACACCATATATTTT. Protein sequence: CASSLSGTALSGNTIYF.